Below, 27 T cell receptor beta chains from the same sample are listed, as sequenced in a study of blood T cell repertoires in COVID-19. Sequencing used immunoSEQ multiplex PCR; TCRdb keeps in-frame clones, though not all of them. The sample holds about 240,000 clones, 83% seen once. The sample consisted of PBMCs or T cells enriched from blood (not recorded which). Receptor source: a woman in her thirties or forties who had been exposed to COVID-19.

The chain employs TRBV24-1 and TRBJ1-5; TRBD1 aligns across 7 bases. The CDR3 runs to 16 residues. In germline, CDR1 is KGHDR, CDR2 SFDVKD. V lost 3 bases and J lost 2; bases outside the gene matches: 6. CDR3 DNA: TGTGCCACCAGTGATATCACAGGGGACGGCAATCAGCCCCAGCATTTT. It is translated as CATSDITGDGNQPQHF.

V gene TRBV18 combines with J gene TRBJ2-1, with a tentative D call TRBD1 (6 bases). Germline assignment: CDR1 KGHSH and CDR2 LQKENI. The CDR3 contains 15 residues. Trimming took 1 base from V and 0 from J, leaving 7 bases between them. The CDR3 region is CASSPLGGSYNEQFF. The CDR3 bases are TGTGCCAGCTCACCACTAGGGGGCTCCTACAATGAGCAGTTCTTC.

The chain employs TRBV28 and TRBJ1-5; 7 positions agree with TRBD1. V trimming: 3 bases; J trimming: 11 bases; junction bases outside the gene matches: 19. The CDR3 has 17 amino acids. CDR1 and CDR2 (germline): MDHEN, SYDVKM. DNA for the CDR3: TGTGCCAGCAGTTTTATGAACATTGGACAGGAGTCTTGGGCCCAGCATTTT. This sequence encodes CASSFMNIGQESWAQHF.

V gene TRBV7-7 combines with J gene TRBJ2-7, with 8 bases that match TRBD1. Germline V lookup: CDR1 SSHAT, CDR2 FNYEAQ (reference sequence). With 5 bases clipped from V and 0 bases from J, the junction kept 9 bases outside the gene matches. The CDR3 is 16 amino acids. CDR3 protein: CASSPQAGGPSYEQYF. DNA of the CDR3: TGTGCCAGCAGCCCCCAGGCAGGGGGCCCCTCCTACGAGCAGTACTTC.

V gene TRBV19 combines with J gene TRBJ1-4; maybe TRBD1 (6 bases). CDR1 LNHDA and CDR2 SQIVND come from the germline V gene (reference sequence). Trimming shortened V by 5 bases and J by 7 bases, and 17 bases separated the two germline ends. This CDR3 comprises 15 residues. This CDR3 reads CASSALTGGGEKLFF. In DNA form, the CDR3 reads TGTGCCAGTAGTGCCCTGACTGGGGGCGGTGAAAAACTGTTTTTT.

CDR3 bases: TGTGCCAGCAGCTTATTCGGCAGGGTGGGAAATTCACCCCTCCACTTT. This gives the protein CASSLFGRVGNSPLHF. This chain links TRBV11-2 with TRBJ1-6, with D possibly TRBD1 on 5 matching bases. The CDR3 sequence is 16 residues long. Trimming left V 2 bases short and J 7 bases short, with 15 bases between. The V gene's germline CDR1 is SGHAT and CDR2 FQNNGV.

This chain joins TRBV29-1 and TRBJ1-2, with a possible D match to TRBD1 (6 bases). CDR1 is SQVTM and CDR2 is ANQGSEA in the germline V gene. V gave up 5 bases and J gave up 5 bases, with 12 bases separating them. The CDR3 covers 12 residues. In nucleotides, the CDR3 is TGCAGCGTTACCGGGACATCTTATGGCTACACCTTC. It is translated as CSVTGTSYGYTF.

This chain joins TRBV3-1 (or the pseudogene TRBV3-2) and TRBJ2-7, with D possibly matching TRBD2 (7 bases). The CDR3 extends over 15 amino acids. Trimming removed 1 base at V and 4 bases at J, with 14 bases between. Germline CDR1 and CDR2: LGHDT and YNNKEL (reference sequence). The CDR3 nucleotides are TGTGCCAGCAGCCAAGGTCGGGGGGCCCCTTACGAGCAGTACTTC. Protein product: CASSQGRGAPYEQYF.

A note on this clone: This specimen includes other DNA sequences encoding the same CDR3. This chain uses TRBV5-1 with TRBJ2-3, with D possibly being TRBD2 (6 bases). Germline-derived CDR1 and CDR2 are SGHRS and YFSETQ. V lost 1 base, J lost 0 bases, and 12 bases lay in between. The CDR3 spans 16 residues. CDR3 DNA sequence: TGCGCCAGCAGCTTGACGGGAGTGACTAGCACAGATACGCAGTATTTT. It specifies CASSLTGVTSTDTQYF.

The chain has TRBV10-3 and TRBJ1-1, with D possibly being TRBD1 (5 bases). CDR1 is ENHRY, CDR2 SYGVKD, per germline. This CDR3 contains 14 residues. V lost 6 bases to trimming and J lost 2 bases, with 13 bases between them. CDR3 residues: CAIRVGQINTEAFF. The CDR3 DNA sequence: TGTGCCATCAGGGTTGGACAAATCAACACTGAAGCTTTCTTT.

The rearrangement joins TRBV7-6 to TRBJ1-2, with a weak D call TRBD1 (6 bases). Germline CDR1 is SGHVS and CDR2 is FNYEAQ. This CDR3 has 15 amino acids. Trimming shortened V by 4 bases and J by 5 bases, and 17 bases separated the two germline ends. The CDR3 region has the DNA TGTGCCAGCAGCTCCGTGGCAGGGGTTGGGTATGGCTACACCTTC. This sequence encodes CASSSVAGVGYGYTF.

The V gene is TRBV7-2, the J gene TRBJ2-1, with 7 bases fitting TRBD2. There are 15 residues in the CDR3. The trim removed 1 base at V and 9 bases at J, leaving 9 bases unmatched. Germline V gene lookup returns CDR1 SGHTA and CDR2 FQGNSA. The DNA for the CDR3 is TGTGCCAGCAGCTTAGGAGCGGGGAATTATGGTGAGCAGTTCTTC. It yields the protein CASSLGAGNYGEQFF.

This chain connects TRBV28 to TRBJ1-5; D unresolved. This CDR3 spans 13 amino acids. Per germline, CDR1 MDHEN and CDR2 SYDVKM. With 7 bases removed from V and 0 bases from J, the gap between germline ends came to 7 bases. The CDR3, as DNA: TGTGCCAGCACCACTTCTAGCAATCAGCCCCAGCATTTT. This translates into CASTTSSNQPQHF.

The chain uses TRBV5-1 and TRBJ1-1; D is possibly TRBD1 (6 bases). This CDR3 comprises 14 residues. V shed 5 bases and J shed 2 bases, with 13 bases lying between them. In germline, CDR1 is SGHRS, CDR2 YFSETQ. The CDR3 DNA follows: TGCGCCAGCAGTCATTCGGGACAAAACACTGAAGCTTTCTTT. Translated: CASSHSGQNTEAFF.

The chain joins TRBV7-3 to TRBJ2-3, with a possible D match to TRBD2 (6 bases). This CDR3 region has 14 residues. V was clipped by 5 bases and J by 6 bases, with 15 bases between them. Germline V CDR1 and CDR2: SGHTA, FQGTGA. DNA of the CDR3: TGTGCCAGCAGCGCCGCCCAACGGGGGGATACGCAGTATTTT. Its translation is CASSAAQRGDTQYF. Full variable domain (missing parts from reference TRBV7-3 and TRBJ2-3): GAGVSQTPSNKVTEKGKYVELRCDPISGHTALYWYRQSLGQGPEFLIYFQGTGAADDSGLPNDRFFAVRPEGSVSTLKIQRTERGDSAVYLCASSAAQRGDTQYFGPGTRLTVL.

The gene calls are TRBV5-5 and TRBJ1-4; D may be TRBD1 (6 bases). This CDR3 comprises 16 residues. Deletions cut 3 bases from V and 3 bases from J, with 15 bases between. Germline V gene lookup returns CDR1 SGHKS and CDR2 YYEKEE (reference sequence). The chain's CDR3 is CASSSLPTGSNEKLFF. The DNA for the CDR3 is TGTGCCAGCAGCTCCCTACCTACAGGGTCTAATGAAAAACTGTTTTTT.

Regarding this clone: Other DNA sequences in this specimen translate into the identical CDR3. The chain carries TRBV5-1 and TRBJ2-5, with TRBD2 matching 8 bases. J was trimmed by 5 bases and V by 0 bases; bases with no gene match: 3. The CDR3 is 14 amino acids. Germline loops: CDR1 SGHRS, CDR2 YFSETQ. CDR3 region: CASSLVAGKETQYF. CDR3 in DNA: TGCGCCAGCAGCTTGGTAGCGGGGAAGGAGACCCAGTACTTC.

This sequence joins TRBV7-9 and TRBJ1-2; D call uncertain. The CDR3 consists of 15 residues. Germline V lookup: CDR1 SEHNR, CDR2 FQNEAQ (reference sequence). Between the trimmed V and J ends, which lost 5 bases and 0 bases, there was a span of 13 bases. The CDR3 reads CASSPREKANYGYTF. CDR3 DNA sequence: TGTGCCAGCAGCCCGAGGGAGAAAGCTAACTATGGCTACACCTTC.

This chain joins TRBV6-5 and TRBJ1-2; tentative D call: TRBD1 (6 bases). Trimming pared 0 bases from V and 6 bases from J, leaving 8 bases between. The CDR3 is 13 residues long. Germline V gene lookup returns CDR1 MNHEY and CDR2 SVGAGI. CDR3: CASSYSAGDGYTF. CDR3 in DNA: TGTGCCAGCAGTTACTCGGCAGGGGATGGCTACACCTTC.

V gene TRBV15 combines with J gene TRBJ1-2; no firm D call. The CDR3 covers 16 residues. Germline lookup yields CDR1 LNHNV and CDR2 YYDKDF (reference sequence). The germline V and J ends were trimmed by 0 bases and 3 bases, with 14 bases remaining between them. The CDR3 DNA sequence: TGTGCCACCAGCAGAGATACTTCGCCGGTAGACTATGGCTACACCTTC. Its protein is CATSRDTSPVDYGYTF.

CDR3 region: CASSQGWGTGRALQETQYF. The CDR3, as DNA: TGTGCCAGCAGCCAAGGATGGGGGACAGGGAGGGCCCTCCAAGAGACCCAGTACTTC. This rearrangement joins TRBV14 to TRBJ2-5; 9 nucleotides align to TRBD1. CDR3 length: 19 amino acids. V was clipped by 1 base and J by 1 base; unmatched bases: 13. The germline V gene encodes CDR1 SGHDN and CDR2 FVKESK.

This chain links TRBV9 with TRBJ1-5; no clear D gene. There are 13 residues in the CDR3. V was pared by 2 bases and J by 7 bases, with 10 bases between. Per germline, CDR1 SGDLS and CDR2 YYNGEE. CDR3 coding DNA: TGTGCCAGCAGCGTGGACGGGGAACAGCCCCAGCATTTT. Amino acid sequence: CASSVDGEQPQHF.

J is TRBJ2-2 and V is TRBV5-1; 10 bases agree with TRBD1. The germline CDR1 and CDR2 sequences are SGHRS and YFSETQ. This CDR3 region has 16 residues. J gave up 3 bases and V 2 bases, and 4 bases lay outside the gene matches. CDR3 residues: CASSLAGTGDTGELFF. The CDR3 region has the DNA TGCGCCAGCAGCTTAGCCGGGACAGGGGACACCGGGGAGCTGTTTTTT.

The chain carries TRBV18 and TRBJ1-1, with D unclear. The length of the CDR3 is 16 residues. V shed 5 bases and J shed 1 base, with 17 bases lying between them. Germline V gene sequence: CDR1 KGHSH, CDR2 LQKENI. Here the CDR3 DNA reads TGTGCCAGCTCAGAGAGCGTCAACGCGGGGAACACTGAAGCTTTCTTT. It yields the protein CASSESVNAGNTEAFF. Looking up the rest from reference TRBV18 and TRBJ1-1 gives the full variable domain: NAGVMQNPRHLVRRRGQEARLRCSPMKGHSHVYWYRQLPEEGLKFMVYLQKENIIDESGMPKERFSAEFPKEGPSILRIQQVVRGDSAAYFCASSESVNAGNTEAFFGQGTRLTVV.

This chain joins TRBV21-1 and TRBJ2-3; TRBD1, the D gene given by the table, was not confirmed from the DNA. TRBV21-1 is deemed a pseudogene. This CDR3 has 15 amino acids. CDR3 sequence reads: CASSEPRQDADTQYF. Here the CDR3 DNA reads TGTGCCAGCAGCGAACCGAGACAGGATGCGGATACGCAGTATTTT.

This sequence joins TRBV6-5 and TRBJ2-7; D unresolved. Between the trimmed V and J ends, which lost 3 bases and 4 bases, there was a span of 13 bases. The V gene's germline CDR1 is MNHEY and CDR2 SVGAGI. The CDR3 runs to 14 residues. The CDR3 sequence is CASSYNSARYEQYF. CDR3 nucleotide sequence: TGTGCCAGCAGTTATAATTCCGCTCGGTACGAGCAGTACTTC.

This clone was seen just once. The chain couples TRBV3-1 (or the pseudogene TRBV3-2) to TRBJ2-7; 7 bases map to TRBD2. The trim removed 4 bases at V and 6 bases at J, leaving 9 bases unmatched. The CDR3 covers 14 residues. Germline lookup yields CDR1 LGHDT and CDR2 YNNKEL (reference sequence). CDR3 in DNA: TGTGCCAGCAGCCCAAACCCAGCGGGGAGCGAGCAGTACTTC. It codes for CASSPNPAGSEQYF.